Below, one T cell receptor beta chain is given with its context. Antigen specificity is unknown. This sample was taken from a study of vaccination effects on CD4 cells after COVID-19. Notes on the study in general: Few convalescent patients were studied, and early post-infection samples were lacking.

CDR1 and CDR2 (germline): MNHNS, SASEGT. After removal of 4 bases from V and 2 bases from J, the junction contained 6 bases not matched to a gene. The CDR3 length is 16 residues. Sequenced by immunoSEQ multiplex PCR; TCRdb stores in-frame clones only, minus some. The sample carries tens of thousands of clones, approximately 64% recorded once. ViraFEST used viral peptide pools to expand antigen-specific CD4+ T cells before sequencing. Isolating CD4+ T cells followed approximately 11 days of culture. Subjects were given two BNT162b2 or mRNA-1273 vaccine doses. Researchers reported culturing over 1.5 million PBMC in each well, adding roughly 10 IU/ml IL-2 and about 10 ug/ml peptides.

The chain combines TRBV6-1 with TRBJ2-3, with 10 bases matching TRBD1. This TCR came from a human donor who received a COVID-19 vaccine. Sequenced here: CD4+ T cells from PBMCs cultured with SARS-CoV-2 spike peptides, sampled after COVID-19 vaccination. The CDR3 is CASSGQGAYITDTQYF. CDR3 coding DNA: TGTGCCAGCAGTGGACAGGGGGCCTATATCACAGATACGCAGTATTTT.